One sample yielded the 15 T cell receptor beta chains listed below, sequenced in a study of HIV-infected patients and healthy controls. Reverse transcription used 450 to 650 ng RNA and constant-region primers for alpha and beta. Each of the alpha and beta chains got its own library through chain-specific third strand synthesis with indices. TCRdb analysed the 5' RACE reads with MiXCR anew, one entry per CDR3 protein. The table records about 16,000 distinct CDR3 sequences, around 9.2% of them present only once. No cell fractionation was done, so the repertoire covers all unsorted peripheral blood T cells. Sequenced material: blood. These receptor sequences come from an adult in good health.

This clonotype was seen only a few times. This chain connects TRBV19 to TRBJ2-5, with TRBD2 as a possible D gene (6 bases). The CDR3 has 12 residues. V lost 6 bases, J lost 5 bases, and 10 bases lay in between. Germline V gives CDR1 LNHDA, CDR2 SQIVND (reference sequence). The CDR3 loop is CASRLAGETQYF. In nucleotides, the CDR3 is TGTGCCAGTAGACTAGCTGGGGAGACCCAGTACTTC.

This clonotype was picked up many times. This chain's CDR3 is CASSHRVTEAFF. The CDR3 nucleotides are TGTGCCAGCAGCCACAGGGTGACTGAAGCTTTCTTT. This chain links TRBV6-2 or TRBV6-3 with TRBJ1-1; tentatively, D is TRBD1 (6 bases). The CDR3 loop spans 12 amino acids. V dropped 6 bases and J dropped 5 bases, with 10 bases sitting between them. Germline V CDR1 and CDR2: MNHEY, SVGEGT.

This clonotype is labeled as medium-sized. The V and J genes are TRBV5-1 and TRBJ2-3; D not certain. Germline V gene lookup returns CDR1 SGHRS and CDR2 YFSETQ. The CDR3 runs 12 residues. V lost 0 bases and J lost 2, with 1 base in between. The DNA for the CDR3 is TGCGCCAGCAGCTTGGCCACAGATACGCAGTATTTT. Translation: CASSLATDTQYF. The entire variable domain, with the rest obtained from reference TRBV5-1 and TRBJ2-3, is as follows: KAGVTQTPRYLIKTRGQQVTLSCSPISGHRSVSWYQQTPGQGLQFLFEYFSETQRNKGNFPGRFSGRQFSNSRSEMNVSTLELGDSALYLCASSLATDTQYFGPGTRLTVL.

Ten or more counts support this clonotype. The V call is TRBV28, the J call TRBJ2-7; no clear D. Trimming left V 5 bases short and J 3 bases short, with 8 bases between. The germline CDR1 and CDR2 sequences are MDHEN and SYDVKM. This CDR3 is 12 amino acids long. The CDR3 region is CASSMAGYEQYV. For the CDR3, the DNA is TGTGCCAGCAGTATGGCAGGCTACGAGCAGTACGTC.

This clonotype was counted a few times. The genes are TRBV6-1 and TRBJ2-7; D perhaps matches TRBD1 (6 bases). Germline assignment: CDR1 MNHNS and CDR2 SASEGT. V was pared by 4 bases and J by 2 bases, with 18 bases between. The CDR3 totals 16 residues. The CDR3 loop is CASSVQGSPYTYEQYV. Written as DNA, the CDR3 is TGTGCCAGCAGTGTACAGGGTTCACCATACACCTACGAGCAGTACGTC.

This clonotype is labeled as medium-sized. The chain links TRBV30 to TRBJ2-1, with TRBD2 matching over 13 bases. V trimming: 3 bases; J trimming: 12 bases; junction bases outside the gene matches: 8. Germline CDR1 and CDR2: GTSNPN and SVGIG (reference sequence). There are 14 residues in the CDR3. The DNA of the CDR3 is TGTGCCTGGAGCGTGGGACTAGCGGGATCTCGGCAGTTCTTC. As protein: CAWSVGLAGSRQFF.

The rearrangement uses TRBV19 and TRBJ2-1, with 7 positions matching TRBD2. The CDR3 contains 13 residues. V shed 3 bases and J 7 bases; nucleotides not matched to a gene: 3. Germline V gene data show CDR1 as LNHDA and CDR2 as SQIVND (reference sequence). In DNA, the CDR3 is TGTGCCAGTAGTATCATGGGGGGGAATGAGCAGTTCTTC. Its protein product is CASSIMGGNEQFF. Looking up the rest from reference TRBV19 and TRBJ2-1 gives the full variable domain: DGGITQSPKYLFRKEGQNVTLSCEQNLNHDAMYWYRQDPGQGLRLIYYSQIVNDFQKGDIAEGYSVSREKKESFPLTVTSAQKNPTAFYLCASSIMGGNEQFFGPGTRLTVL.

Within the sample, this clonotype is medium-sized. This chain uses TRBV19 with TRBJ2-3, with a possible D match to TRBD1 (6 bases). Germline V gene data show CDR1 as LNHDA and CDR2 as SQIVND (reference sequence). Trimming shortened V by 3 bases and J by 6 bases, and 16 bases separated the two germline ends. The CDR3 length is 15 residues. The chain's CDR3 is CASSINVGAGDTQYF. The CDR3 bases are TGTGCCAGTAGTATTAATGTGGGGGCTGGCGATACGCAGTATTTT.

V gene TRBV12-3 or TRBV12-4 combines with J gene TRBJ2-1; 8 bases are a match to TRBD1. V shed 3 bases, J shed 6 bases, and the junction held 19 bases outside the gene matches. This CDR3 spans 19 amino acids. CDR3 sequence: CASSLGTGFGVMVGNEQFF. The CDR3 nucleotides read TGTGCCAGCAGTTTGGGGACAGGTTTCGGGGTAATGGTCGGCAATGAGCAGTTCTTC.

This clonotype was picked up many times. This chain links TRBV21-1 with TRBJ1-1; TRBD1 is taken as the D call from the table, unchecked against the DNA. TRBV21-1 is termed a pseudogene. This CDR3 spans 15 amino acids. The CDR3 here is CASSQEGASNTEAFF. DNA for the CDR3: TGTGCCAGCAGCCAAGAGGGGGCCTCGAACACTGAAGCTTTCTTT.

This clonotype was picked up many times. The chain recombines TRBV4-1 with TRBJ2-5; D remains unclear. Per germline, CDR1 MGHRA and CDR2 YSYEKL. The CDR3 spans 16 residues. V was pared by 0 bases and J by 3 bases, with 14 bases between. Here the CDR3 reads CASSQDGPHQKETQYF. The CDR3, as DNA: TGCGCCAGCAGCCAAGATGGCCCCCATCAGAAAGAGACCCAGTACTTC.

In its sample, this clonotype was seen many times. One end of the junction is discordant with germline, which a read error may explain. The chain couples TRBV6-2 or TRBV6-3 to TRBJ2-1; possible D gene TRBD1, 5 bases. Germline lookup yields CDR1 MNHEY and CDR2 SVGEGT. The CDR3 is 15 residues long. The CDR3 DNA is TGTGCCAGCAGTTACATGGGTTCAGGGTACAGTGAGCAGTTCTTC. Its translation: CASSYMGSGYSEQFF.

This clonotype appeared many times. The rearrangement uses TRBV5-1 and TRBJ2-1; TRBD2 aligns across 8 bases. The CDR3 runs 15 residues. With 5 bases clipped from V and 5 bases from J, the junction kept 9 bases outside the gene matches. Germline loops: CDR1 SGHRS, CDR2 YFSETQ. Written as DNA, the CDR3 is TGCGCCAGCAGAGCCGCCGGGACTAGACACAATGAGCAGTTCTTC. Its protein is CASRAAGTRHNEQFF.

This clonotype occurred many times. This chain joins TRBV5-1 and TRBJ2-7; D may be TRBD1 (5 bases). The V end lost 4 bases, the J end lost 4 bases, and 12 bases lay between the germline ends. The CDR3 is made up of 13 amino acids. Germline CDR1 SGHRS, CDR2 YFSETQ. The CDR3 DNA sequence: TGCGCCAGCAGCACCCGGACAAATTACGAGCAGTACGTC. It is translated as CASSTRTNYEQYV.

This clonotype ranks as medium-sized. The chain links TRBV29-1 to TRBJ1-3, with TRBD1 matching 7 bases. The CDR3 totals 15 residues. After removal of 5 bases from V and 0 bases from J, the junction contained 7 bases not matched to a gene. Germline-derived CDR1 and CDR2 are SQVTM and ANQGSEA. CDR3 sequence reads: CSVYTQGFSGNTIYF. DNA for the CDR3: TGCAGCGTTTATACACAGGGGTTCTCTGGAAACACCATATATTTT.